One sample yielded the 26 T cell receptor beta chains listed below, sequenced in a study of blood T cell repertoires in COVID-19. TCRdb's table, derived via immunoSEQ multiplex PCR, lists solely in-frame clones and lacks some. The data contain 200,000 or so clones, over 75% of them singletons. The specimen sequenced was peripheral blood. These receptors were obtained from a man aged 55 to 70 with acute or convalescent COVID-19.

The chain uses TRBV7-2 and TRBJ2-3; TRBD2 is a possible D gene (5 bases). Germline CDR1 reads SGHTA; CDR2 reads FQGNSA. Trimming took 1 base from V and 7 from J, leaving 15 bases between them. The CDR3 runs to 15 residues. CDR3 sequence reads: CASSLDRGLAYTQYF. CDR3 DNA sequence: TGTGCCAGCAGCTTAGACCGAGGGCTAGCTTATACGCAGTATTTT.

This chain connects TRBV6-5 to TRBJ2-1; 10 bases agree with TRBD2. Germline CDR1 is MNHEY and CDR2 is SVGAGI. The length of the CDR3 is 15 residues. J was trimmed by 4 bases and V by 5 bases; bases with no gene match: 5. The CDR3 sequence is CASSPEGLAYNEQFF. The CDR3, as DNA: TGTGCCAGCAGTCCCGAGGGACTAGCGTACAATGAGCAGTTCTTC.

This rearrangement joins TRBV7-9 to TRBJ2-7; D possibly corresponds to TRBD1 (6 bases). The germline gives CDR1 SEHNR, CDR2 FQNEAQ (reference sequence). With 5 bases removed from V and 6 bases from J, the gap between germline ends came to 14 bases. The CDR3 is 13 residues long. Here the CDR3 DNA reads TGTGCCAGCAGCCAGCCGGGACATCCCGAGCAGTACTTC. The encoded protein is CASSQPGHPEQYF. Drawing the rest from reference TRBV7-9 and TRBJ2-7, the complete variable domain is DTGVSQNPRHKITKRGQNVTFRCDPISEHNRLYWYRQTLGQGPEFLTYFQNEAQLEKSRLLSDRFSAERPKGSFSTLEIQRTEQGDSAMYLCASSQPGHPEQYFGPGTRLTVT.

This chain joins TRBV18 and TRBJ2-3, with TRBD2 matching over 12 bases. This CDR3 is 15 amino acids long. V trimming: 6 bases; J trimming: 4 bases; junction bases outside the gene matches: 5. CDR1 and CDR2 from the germline V gene are KGHSH and LQKENI. CDR3 sequence reads: CASSRLAGVPDTQYF. DNA for the CDR3: TGTGCCAGCTCTCGACTAGCGGGAGTACCAGATACGCAGTATTTT.

This clone was seen a handful of times. This same CDR3 is encoded by further DNA sequences in the sample. The V gene is TRBV10-3, the J gene TRBJ1-1; 8 nucleotides line up with TRBD1. The V and J ends lost 7 bases and 5 bases, in that order; junction bases with no gene match: 6. The CDR3 is 13 residues long. Germline CDR1 is ENHRY and CDR2 is SYGVKD. The CDR3 sequence: CAITPGQGTEAFF. The CDR3, as DNA: TGTGCCATCACCCCCGGACAGGGAACTGAAGCTTTCTTT.

The CDR3 sequence is CASSFRQRDGSSSYEQYF. The CDR3, as DNA: TGTGCCAGCAGTTTCAGACAGCGCGACGGGAGTAGCTCCTACGAGCAGTACTTC. The V call is TRBV27, the J call TRBJ2-7, with D perhaps matching TRBD2 (6 bases). With 3 bases removed from V and 0 bases from J, the gap between germline ends came to 21 bases. The CDR3 contains 18 residues. The germline V gene has CDR1 MNHEY and CDR2 SMNVEV (reference sequence).

The chain couples TRBV5-6 to TRBJ1-5; no clear D. The V gene lost 0 bases and the J gene lost 0 bases, with 7 bases spanning the gap. CDR1 is SGHDT, CDR2 YYEEEE, per germline. The CDR3 totals 15 residues. CDR3 DNA: TGTGCCAGCAGCTTGGGCGGCTTTAGCAATCAGCCCCAGCATTTT. Its translation: CASSLGGFSNQPQHF.

The J gene is TRBJ2-1, the V gene TRBV19; 8 bases agree with TRBD2. The germline V gene has CDR1 LNHDA and CDR2 SQIVND (reference sequence). The CDR3 is made up of 16 amino acids. Losses at the gene ends were 5 bases for V and 2 bases for J; bases not matched to a gene: 8. The CDR3 here is CASSLPGGRTYNEQFF. DNA of the CDR3: TGTGCCAGTAGTTTACCGGGGGGGCGCACCTACAATGAGCAGTTCTTC. The full variable domain, with the rest looked up from reference TRBV19 and TRBJ2-1, is DGGITQSPKYLFRKEGQNVTLSCEQNLNHDAMYWYRQDPGQGLRLIYYSQIVNDFQKGDIAEGYSVSREKKESFPLTVTSAQKNPTAFYLCASSLPGGRTYNEQFFGPGTRLTVL.

The J gene is TRBJ2-3, the V gene TRBV7-9; tentative D call: TRBD2 (6 bases). Trimming stripped 5 bases from V and 1 base from J, with 13 bases between. The CDR3 is made up of 15 amino acids. Germline V lookup: CDR1 SEHNR, CDR2 FQNEAQ (reference sequence). CDR3 loop: CASSPQSGGTDTQYF. The CDR3, as DNA: TGTGCCAGCAGCCCCCAATCGGGGGGCACAGATACGCAGTATTTT.

CDR3 nucleotide sequence: TGTGCCAGCAGCCGAGGTAGCGAAAAACTGTTTTTT. Protein sequence: CASSRGSEKLFF. The rearrangement links TRBV3-1 (or the pseudogene TRBV3-2) to TRBJ1-4, with D uncertain. Trimming shortened V by 4 bases and J by 8 bases, and 8 bases separated the two germline ends. In germline, CDR1 is LGHDT, CDR2 YNNKEL (reference sequence). The CDR3 is 12 amino acids.

This clone has only a few counts. The gene calls are TRBV30 and TRBJ1-5; 8 bases match TRBD1. V shed 2 bases, J shed 1 base, and the junction held 4 bases outside the gene matches. CDR3 size: 15 residues. The germline V gene has CDR1 GTSNPN and CDR2 SVGIG (reference sequence). The CDR3 region has the DNA TGTGCCTGGAGTTCAAGGACAGGGAGCAATCAGCCCCAGCATTTT. This codes for CAWSSRTGSNQPQHF.

This rearrangement joins TRBV27 to TRBJ2-1; TRBD2 matches 10 bases. V shed 5 bases and J 9 bases; nucleotides not matched to a gene: 22. CDR3 size: 19 residues. Germline V lookup: CDR1 MNHEY, CDR2 SMNVEV (reference sequence). CDR3 sequence: CASSPRPLGSGRDLGEQFF. The CDR3 region has the DNA TGTGCCAGCAGTCCACGCCCCCTGGGGAGCGGGAGGGACTTAGGTGAGCAGTTCTTC.

This clone was observed a few times. The rearrangement links TRBV28 to TRBJ1-5; 7 positions agree with TRBD1. In germline, CDR1 is MDHEN, CDR2 SYDVKM. V lost 1 base, J lost 2 bases, and 11 bases stayed unmatched. The length of the CDR3 is 18 residues. The CDR3 nucleotides are TGTGCCAGCAGTTTATCCCGGGGCAGGGGGTCGGGCAATCAGCCCCAGCATTTT. It translates to CASSLSRGRGSGNQPQHF.

The rearrangement uses TRBV19 and TRBJ2-1; 7 bases align to TRBD1. Trimming removed 9 bases from V and 8 bases from J; junction bases left unmatched: 4. CDR1 and CDR2 (germline): LNHDA, SQIVND (reference sequence). The CDR3 length is 11 residues. This CDR3 reads CASHRGYEQFF. CDR3 nucleotides: TGTGCCAGCCACAGGGGTTATGAGCAGTTCTTC.

The V call is TRBV11-2, the J call TRBJ1-2, with D tentatively TRBD1 (6 bases). Trimming pared 6 bases from V and 2 bases from J, leaving 16 bases between. Germline loops: CDR1 SGHAT, CDR2 FQNNGV. The CDR3 extends over 15 amino acids. The CDR3 loop reads CASRRPTGSNYGYTF. In DNA, the CDR3 is TGTGCCAGCAGAAGGCCGACAGGATCAAACTATGGCTACACCTTC.

Here the CDR3 reads CASSGGLAGSREQYF. The DNA of the CDR3 is TGTGCCAGCAGCGGCGGACTAGCGGGTTCTCGCGAGCAGTACTTC. V gene TRBV7-9 combines with J gene TRBJ2-7, with TRBD2 identical over 11 bases. Per germline, CDR1 SEHNR and CDR2 FQNEAQ (reference sequence). The CDR3 length is 15 residues. Trimming removed 5 bases from V and 6 bases from J; junction bases left unmatched: 9.

The CDR3 DNA follows: TGCAGCGTTGGAGGCTCCCGGGGTACGCAGTATTTT. Amino acid sequence: CSVGGSRGTQYF. The chain combines TRBV29-1 with TRBJ2-3; D perhaps matches TRBD2 (5 bases). The V and J ends lost 4 bases and 8 bases respectively, with 13 bases between them. CDR3 size: 12 residues. CDR1 and CDR2 (germline): SQVTM, ANQGSEA.

This sequence joins TRBV14 and TRBJ2-1; TRBD2 agrees at 12 bases. The CDR3 is made up of 15 amino acids. Losses at the gene ends were 4 bases for V and 8 bases for J; bases not matched to a gene: 6. CDR1 is SGHDN, CDR2 FVKESK, per germline. In nucleotides, the CDR3 is TGTGCCAGCAGCCCAACTAGCGGGAGGATCCATGAGCAGTTCTTC. Protein: CASSPTSGRIHEQFF.

DNA of the CDR3: TGCGCCAGCAGTCAATCCAGGGGACAGGGGCGAGAGACCCAGTACTTC. It yields the protein CASSQSRGQGRETQYF. The chain uses TRBV23-1 and TRBJ2-5; TRBD1 aligns across 10 bases. TRBV23-1 is filed as an ORF, its function uncertain. Trimming took 0 bases from V and 4 from J; bases not matched to a gene: 5. This CDR3 region has 16 residues.

The V call is TRBV3-1 (or the pseudogene TRBV3-2), the J call TRBJ2-1; TRBD2 matches at 10 bases. Unmatched junction bases numbered 5, after V lost 7 bases and J lost 2 bases. Germline CDR1 is LGHDT and CDR2 is YNNKEL (reference sequence). There are 15 residues in the CDR3. This CDR3 is CASTSSGSPYNEQFF. The CDR3 region has the DNA TGTGCCAGCACCTCTAGCGGGAGCCCCTACAATGAGCAGTTCTTC.

This sequence joins TRBV6-5 and TRBJ2-7; D is undetermined. CDR3 size: 14 residues. Germline values: CDR1 MNHEY, CDR2 SVGAGI. V lost 7 bases, J lost 4 bases, and 17 bases lay in between. The CDR3 loop reads CASTSLLTGYEQYF. The CDR3 nucleotides are TGTGCCAGCACCTCACTCCTCACGGGTTACGAGCAGTACTTC.

The V and J genes are TRBV2 and TRBJ1-3; D gene ambiguous. There are 15 residues in the CDR3. The V and J ends lost 6 bases and 0 bases respectively, with 12 bases between them. Germline CDR1 SNHLY, CDR2 FYNNEI. The chain's CDR3 is CASRSQLSSGNTIYF. For the CDR3, the DNA is TGTGCCAGCAGATCCCAACTGAGCTCTGGAAACACCATATATTTT. Using reference TRBV2 and TRBJ1-3 for the parts outside the CDR3, the full variable domain is EPEVTQTPSHQVTQMGQEVILRCVPISNHLYFYWYRQILGQKVEFLVSFYNNEISEKSEIFDDQFSVERPDGSNFTLKIRSTKLEDSAMYFCASRSQLSSGNTIYFGEGSWLTVV.

This rearrangement joins TRBV3-1 (or the pseudogene TRBV3-2) to TRBJ1-5, with 7 positions matching TRBD1. The CDR3 extends over 13 amino acids. V lost 6 bases, J lost 5 bases, and 4 bases stayed unmatched. Germline CDR1 and CDR2: LGHDT and YNNKEL (reference sequence). CDR3 loop: CASSPDRDQPQHF. In DNA form, the CDR3 reads TGTGCCAGCAGTCCAGACAGGGATCAGCCCCAGCATTTT.

This chain links TRBV19 with TRBJ2-1; no firm D call. The CDR3 consists of 12 residues. The germline V gene has CDR1 LNHDA and CDR2 SQIVND (reference sequence). V was shortened by 4 bases and J by 7 bases, with 8 bases between the two germline ends. Here the CDR3 reads CASSTPGNEQFF. CDR3 DNA: TGTGCCAGTAGTACCCCGGGTAATGAGCAGTTCTTC.

V usage is TRBV19 and J usage is TRBJ2-5, with D possibly being TRBD1 (6 bases). Looked up from germline, CDR1 is LNHDA and CDR2 is SQIVND (reference sequence). The CDR3 has 13 amino acids. V gave up 11 bases and J gave up 5 bases, with 18 bases separating them. CDR3 sequence: CAVQPRGAETQYF. CDR3 nucleotide sequence: TGTGCCGTCCAGCCCAGGGGAGCGGAGACCCAGTACTTC.

The sample holds one count of this clone. This chain links TRBV5-1 with TRBJ1-2, with TRBD1 identical over 7 bases. The CDR3 is made up of 16 amino acids. CDR1 and CDR2 (germline): SGHRS, YFSETQ. The J segment lost 4 bases and the V segment lost 5 bases, leaving 14 bases of the junction unmatched. The CDR3 DNA reads TGCGCCAGCAGTCAAGACAGGGCCGGGTTCGGCTATGGCTACACCTTC. As protein: CASSQDRAGFGYGYTF.